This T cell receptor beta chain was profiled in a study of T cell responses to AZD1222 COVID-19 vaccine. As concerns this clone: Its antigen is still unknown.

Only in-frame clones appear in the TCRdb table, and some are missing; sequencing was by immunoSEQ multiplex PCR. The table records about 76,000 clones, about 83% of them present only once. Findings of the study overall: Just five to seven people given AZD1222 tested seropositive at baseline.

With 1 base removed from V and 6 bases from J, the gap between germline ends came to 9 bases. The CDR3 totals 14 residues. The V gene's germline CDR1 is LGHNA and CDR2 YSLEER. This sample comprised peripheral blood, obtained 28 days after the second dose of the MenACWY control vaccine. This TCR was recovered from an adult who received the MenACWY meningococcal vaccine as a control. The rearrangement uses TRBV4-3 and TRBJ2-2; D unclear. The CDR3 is CASSQVPGAGELFF. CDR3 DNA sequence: TGCGCCAGCAGCCAAGTTCCCGGAGCCGGGGAGCTGTTTTTT.